The rows below give T cell receptor beta chains drawn from one sample of a study of shared clonotypes between healthy human individuals. Generated by immunoSEQ multiplex PCR, the TCRdb table keeps only in-frame clones and is missing some. The sample consists of around 600,000 clones, roughly 97% of them appearing once. Sequencing was performed on naive CD4+ T cells sorted from blood. All receptors come from a woman in her 30s in good health. CDR3s include the opening cysteine and the closing phenylalanine or tryptophan. The D gene is left open where the match is weak. Clone size appears in some rows only: once, few, many, or a class for an expanded clone.

d_call: -
clone_size: -
j_call: TRBJ2-7
v_call: TRBV2
cdr3_aa: CASSEAIGGSYEQYF
cdr3_nt: TGTGCCAGCAGTGAAGCGATAGGTGGCTCCTACGAGCAGTACTTC

d_call: TRBD2
clone_size: -
j_call: TRBJ2-4
v_call: TRBV6-1
cdr3_aa: CASSELAGGEKAKNIQYF
cdr3_nt: TGTGCCAGCAGTGAACTAGCGGGAGGCGAAAAAGCCAAAAACATTCAGTACTTC

d_call: -
clone_size: -
j_call: TRBJ2-7
v_call: TRBV6-5
cdr3_aa: CASSYAGDENYEQYF
cdr3_nt: TGTGCCAGCAGTTACGCAGGGGATGAAAACTACGAGCAGTACTTC

d_call: -
clone_size: -
j_call: TRBJ2-7
v_call: TRBV6-5
cdr3_aa: CASSNTVYEQYF
cdr3_nt: TGTGCCAGCAGTAACACGGTCTACGAGCAGTACTTC

d_call: -
clone_size: -
j_call: TRBJ2-7
v_call: TRBV4-2
cdr3_aa: CASSQMTERDPAYEQYF
cdr3_nt: TGTGCCAGCAGCCAAATGACGGAGAGAGACCCGGCGTACGAGCAGTACTTC

d_call: TRBD1
clone_size: -
j_call: TRBJ1-2
v_call: TRBV11-2
cdr3_aa: CASSSKQGAYYGYTF
cdr3_nt: TGTGCCAGCAGCTCCAAACAGGGGGCCTACTATGGCTACACCTTC

d_call: -
clone_size: -
j_call: TRBJ2-3
v_call: TRBV9
cdr3_aa: CASSVGPLAGGSDTQYF
cdr3_nt: TGTGCCAGCAGCGTAGGCCCATTGGCAGGGGGGTCCGATACGCAGTATTTT

d_call: -
clone_size: once
j_call: TRBJ1-2
v_call: TRBV6-5
cdr3_aa: CASSISAEGPHGYTF
cdr3_nt: TGTGCCAGCAGTATTTCCGCTGAGGGGCCTCATGGCTACACCTTC

d_call: TRBD2
clone_size: -
j_call: TRBJ2-3
v_call: TRBV28
cdr3_aa: CASSLIPPGVTSGASTDTQYF
cdr3_nt: TGTGCCAGCAGTTTAATCCCCCCCGGGGTGACTAGCGGGGCAAGCACAGATACGCAGTATTTT

d_call: -
clone_size: -
j_call: TRBJ2-3
v_call: TRBV7-9
cdr3_aa: CASSSTGNRITDTQYF
cdr3_nt: TGTGCCAGCAGCAGCACAGGGAATCGAATCACAGATACGCAGTATTTT

d_call: TRBD1
clone_size: -
j_call: TRBJ2-3
v_call: TRBV19
cdr3_aa: CASSTGTGDTDTQYF
cdr3_nt: TGTGCCAGTAGTACGGGGACAGGCGACACAGATACGCAGTATTTT

d_call: -
clone_size: -
j_call: TRBJ1-4
v_call: TRBV7-9
cdr3_aa: CASSLSPGPNEKLFF
cdr3_nt: TGTGCCAGCAGCTTATCTCCGGGACCTAATGAAAAACTGTTTTTT

d_call: -
clone_size: -
j_call: TRBJ2-1
v_call: TRBV4-1
cdr3_aa: CASSRGINEQFF
cdr3_nt: TGCGCCAGCAGCCGCGGGATCAATGAGCAGTTCTTC

d_call: -
clone_size: -
j_call: TRBJ2-2
v_call: TRBV5-1
cdr3_aa: CASRSSGRGQTGELFF
cdr3_nt: TGCGCCAGCAGGTCGTCGGGGAGGGGGCAAACCGGGGAGCTGTTTTTT

d_call: -
clone_size: -
j_call: TRBJ2-3
v_call: TRBV28
cdr3_aa: CASSLATDTQYF
cdr3_nt: TGTGCCAGCAGTTTAGCGACAGATACGCAGTATTTT